The 30 T cell receptor beta chains presented below share a single source sample, sequenced in a study of blood T cell repertoires in COVID-19. The assay was immunoSEQ multiplex PCR, and TCRdb's table has in-frame clones only and misses some. The table shows 250,000 to 350,000 clones, with over 75% occurring only once. The source material was PBMCs or T cells enriched from blood (not recorded which). Receptors were obtained from a woman aged 25 to 39 who had recovered from COVID-19.

Here the CDR3 reads CASSLASQGEAFF. CDR3 nucleotides: TGTGCCAGCAGCTTAGCGAGCCAGGGAGAAGCTTTCTTT. The chain links TRBV7-6 to TRBJ1-1; TRBD1 is a possible D gene (5 bases). Germline V gene sequence: CDR1 SGHVS, CDR2 FNYEAQ. The CDR3 is 13 amino acids. V shed 0 bases and J shed 8 bases, with 10 bases lying between them.

This chain uses TRBV5-4 with TRBJ1-2; TRBD1 is a possible D gene (5 bases). Trimming removed 0 bases from V and 2 bases from J, with 8 bases in between. CDR3 length: 14 residues. CDR1 and CDR2 (germline): SGHNT, YYREEE (reference sequence). The CDR3 protein is CASSLAGHNYGYTF. DNA for the CDR3: TGTGCCAGCAGCTTGGCAGGGCACAACTATGGCTACACCTTC.

The chain recombines TRBV7-2 with TRBJ1-4; D may be TRBD1 (5 bases). Germline lookup yields CDR1 SGHTA and CDR2 FQGNSA. CDR3 length: 14 amino acids. Deletions cut 2 bases from V and 5 bases from J, with 9 bases between. In DNA form, the CDR3 reads TGTGCCAGCAGCTTACAGGGTTTGAATGAAAAACTGTTTTTT. This encodes CASSLQGLNEKLFF.

The CDR3 reads CASSRGLGLADYEQYF. The CDR3 bases are TGTGCCAGCAGTCGTGGGCTAGGACTAGCGGATTACGAGCAGTACTTC. V and J are TRBV2 and TRBJ2-7, with 10 bases identical to TRBD2. The CDR3 is 16 amino acids. V gave up 5 bases and J gave up 4 bases; unmatched junction bases: 11. Germline V lookup: CDR1 SNHLY, CDR2 FYNNEI.

The chain is built from TRBV28 and TRBJ1-2; tentative D call: TRBD1 (5 bases). This CDR3 has 14 amino acids. Germline-derived CDR1 and CDR2 are MDHEN and SYDVKM. V gave up 1 base and J gave up 5 bases, with 11 bases separating them. The CDR3 region is CASSLYKGIYGYTF. The CDR3 DNA sequence: TGTGCCAGCAGTTTATACAAGGGGATATATGGCTACACCTTC.

The CDR3 is CASRDRVRNEQYF. In DNA, the CDR3 is TGTGCCAGCAGGGACAGGGTTAGGAACGAGCAGTACTTC. This chain uses TRBV7-9 with TRBJ2-7; 8 nucleotides agree with TRBD1. CDR3 size: 13 residues. CDR1 and CDR2 from the germline V gene are SEHNR and FQNEAQ (reference sequence). With V trimmed by 6 bases and J by 5 bases, 6 bases remained unmatched.

This clone was seen just once. V usage is TRBV7-3 and J usage is TRBJ2-3; TRBD2 aligns across 8 bases. V lost 1 base and J lost 6; bases outside the gene matches: 6. This CDR3 spans 15 amino acids. Germline-derived CDR1 and CDR2 are SGHTA and FQGTGA. The CDR3 here is CASSLSQRERDTQYF. The CDR3 bases are TGTGCCAGCAGCTTAAGCCAGCGGGAGAGGGATACGCAGTATTTT.

J is TRBJ2-1 and V is TRBV6-5; the D gene is possibly TRBD2 (7 bases). From germline, CDR1 is MNHEY and CDR2 SVGAGI. The V end lost 6 bases, the J end lost 6 bases, and 15 bases lay between the germline ends. CDR3 length: 14 residues. CDR3 region: CASRRGRGGNEQFF. CDR3 DNA sequence: TGTGCCAGCAGACGCGGGAGAGGGGGCAATGAGCAGTTCTTC.

This rearrangement joins TRBV6-5 to TRBJ2-5; 8 bases align to TRBD1. The CDR3 has 15 residues. In germline, CDR1 is MNHEY, CDR2 SVGAGI. With V trimmed by 6 bases and J by 2 bases, 8 bases remained unmatched. The CDR3 region is CASSRKQGGQETQYF. CDR3 bases: TGTGCCAGCAGCCGCAAACAGGGGGGTCAAGAGACCCAGTACTTC.

The CDR3 is CASSQEPNYNEQFF. Here the CDR3 DNA reads TGCGCCAGCAGCCAAGAACCTAATTACAATGAGCAGTTCTTC. This rearrangement joins TRBV4-1 to TRBJ2-1; D unclear. This CDR3 has 14 amino acids. Germline V lookup: CDR1 MGHRA, CDR2 YSYEKL. V gave up 0 bases and J gave up 4 bases, with 7 bases separating them.

The V and J genes are TRBV28 and TRBJ1-3; TRBD1 is a possible D gene (6 bases). The V gene lost 11 bases and the J gene lost 0 bases, with 17 bases spanning the gap. There are 15 residues in the CDR3. The germline V gene encodes CDR1 MDHEN and CDR2 SYDVKM. The chain's CDR3 is CASKGVLVSGNTIYF. CDR3 nucleotide sequence: TGTGCCTCAAAGGGGGTGCTCGTCTCTGGAAACACCATATATTTT.

The chain employs TRBV30 and TRBJ2-1, with 12 bases fitting TRBD2. CDR1 and CDR2 (germline): GTSNPN, SVGIG (reference sequence). The ends lost 2 bases at V and 4 bases at J; junction bases unmatched: 9. The CDR3 has 17 residues. Here the CDR3 reads CAWSYPELAGGYNEQFF. The CDR3 coding sequence is TGTGCCTGGAGTTACCCTGAACTAGCGGGAGGATACAATGAGCAGTTCTTC.

This rearrangement joins TRBV2 to TRBJ1-5, with D possibly TRBD1 on 5 matching bases. The germline V gene has CDR1 SNHLY and CDR2 FYNNEI. The V end was cut by 8 bases, the J end by 1 base, with 9 bases between. There are 13 residues in the CDR3. The CDR3 DNA sequence: TGTGCCAGCCGGGGGAAGAGCAATCAGCCCCAGCATTTT. Encoded protein: CASRGKSNQPQHF. Drawing the rest from reference TRBV2 and TRBJ1-5, the complete variable domain is EPEVTQTPSHQVTQMGQEVILRCVPISNHLYFYWYRQILGQKVEFLVSFYNNEISEKSEIFDDQFSVERPDGSNFTLKIRSTKLEDSAMYFCASRGKSNQPQHFGDGTRLSIL.

The chain is built from TRBV27 and TRBJ1-3; 8 nucleotides agree with TRBD1. Per germline, CDR1 MNHEY and CDR2 SMNVEV (reference sequence). After removal of 5 bases from V and 2 bases from J, the junction contained 8 bases not matched to a gene. CDR3 length equals 16 residues. CDR3 sequence reads: CASSPHQGAAGNTIYF. CDR3 DNA: TGTGCCAGCAGTCCTCACCAGGGGGCCGCTGGAAACACCATATATTTT.

In this sample, this clone turned up once. The chain joins TRBV5-1 to TRBJ1-6, with a tentative D call TRBD1 (6 bases). The CDR3 extends over 16 amino acids. Looked up from germline, CDR1 is SGHRS and CDR2 is YFSETQ. Trimming pared 5 bases from V and 0 bases from J, leaving 12 bases between. The CDR3 reads CASRDSSSSYNSPLHF. In DNA, the CDR3 is TGCGCCAGCAGGGACAGTTCGAGCTCCTATAATTCACCCCTCCACTTT.

The chain joins TRBV7-9 to TRBJ2-7, with D possibly TRBD2 on 6 matching bases. The V end lost 5 bases, the J end lost 5 bases, and 10 bases lay between the germline ends. The CDR3 covers 12 residues. Germline V gene data show CDR1 as SEHNR and CDR2 as FQNEAQ (reference sequence). Written as DNA, the CDR3 is TGTGCCAGCAGCCCCACGGGGGACGAGCAGTACTTC. Translating gives CASSPTGDEQYF.

This clone was seen just once. The DNA for the CDR3 is TGTGCCAGCAGTTTAAAAGCGGGAGGCGGGTACGAGCAGTACTTC. Residues: CASSLKAGGGYEQYF. J is TRBJ2-7 and V is TRBV27, with 9 bases aligning to TRBD2. Germline CDR1 reads MNHEY; CDR2 reads SMNVEV (reference sequence). The V segment lost 2 bases and the J segment 4 bases; nucleotides outside the gene matches: 6. This CDR3 region has 15 residues.

The chain joins TRBV7-9 to TRBJ1-2, with 7 positions matching TRBD1. The CDR3 is 16 amino acids. J gave up 2 bases and V 1 base, and 7 bases lay outside the gene matches. Germline V CDR1 and CDR2: SEHNR, FQNEAQ (reference sequence). CDR3 loop: CASSLVGDRENYGYTF. CDR3 DNA sequence: TGTGCCAGCAGCTTAGTGGGAGACAGGGAAAACTATGGCTACACCTTC.

The V gene is TRBV30, the J gene TRBJ2-5; possible D gene TRBD2, 6 bases. Trimming removed 7 bases from V and 5 bases from J, with 23 bases in between. The CDR3 sequence is 15 residues long. Germline CDR1 and CDR2: GTSNPN and SVGIG (reference sequence). CDR3 sequence reads: CASKTGGASQETQYF. The CDR3 nucleotides read TGTGCCTCAAAAACCGGGGGTGCCTCCCAGGAGACCCAGTACTTC.

Of note for this clone: The same CDR3 also results from other DNA sequences found in this sample. V gene TRBV5-1 combines with J gene TRBJ2-2; D not certain. This CDR3 is built from 13 residues. Trimming took 0 bases from V and 4 from J, leaving 4 bases between them. CDR1 SGHRS and CDR2 YFSETQ come from the germline V gene. The CDR3, as DNA: TGCGCCAGCAGCTTGGGCGCCACCGGGGAGCTGTTTTTT. Protein sequence: CASSLGATGELFF.

The chain combines TRBV12-3 or TRBV12-4 with TRBJ2-7; no clear D. The CDR3 has 12 amino acids. Trimming took 7 bases from V and 4 from J, leaving 11 bases between them. CDR3 DNA: TGTGCCAGCACCTCCCCCCCTTACGAGCAGTACTTC. Translation: CASTSPPYEQYF.

The chain is built from TRBV28 and TRBJ1-2; the D is unclear. There are 15 residues in the CDR3. The germline V gene encodes CDR1 MDHEN and CDR2 SYDVKM. V lost 4 bases and J 2 bases, leaving 14 bases between the germline ends. The CDR3 loop is CASSSPGGRNYGYTF. In DNA, the CDR3 is TGTGCCAGCAGTTCCCCCGGCGGGCGAAACTATGGCTACACCTTC.

The genes are TRBV6-5 and TRBJ2-7; 11 bases agree with TRBD2. Germline CDR1 and CDR2: MNHEY and SVGAGI. The CDR3 covers 15 residues. V shed 6 bases, J shed 0 bases, and the junction held 4 bases outside the gene matches. The chain's CDR3 is CASRPLAGGSYEQYF. The CDR3 region has the DNA TGTGCCAGCAGGCCCCTAGCGGGAGGCTCCTACGAGCAGTACTTC.

J is TRBJ1-1 and V is TRBV28; 8 bases are a match to TRBD1. After removal of 4 bases from V and 5 bases from J, the junction contained 12 bases not matched to a gene. The CDR3 has 16 residues. Germline-derived CDR1 and CDR2 are MDHEN and SYDVKM. The CDR3 region is CASSSVTPGGRTEAFF. As DNA, the CDR3 is TGTGCCAGCAGTTCAGTGACCCCAGGGGGCCGGACTGAAGCTTTCTTT.

This chain joins TRBV5-4 and TRBJ2-3, with TRBD2 matching 12 bases. Trimming cost V 4 bases and J 4 bases; bases outside gene matches: 7. The V gene's germline CDR1 is SGHNT and CDR2 YYREEE (reference sequence). The CDR3 consists of 16 residues. CDR3: CASSLRTSGVSDTQYF. The CDR3 region has the DNA TGTGCCAGCAGCCTTCGGACTAGCGGGGTGTCAGATACGCAGTATTTT.

This clone was detected once. The chain uses TRBV5-1 and TRBJ1-1; D is uncertain. Looked up from germline, CDR1 is SGHRS and CDR2 is YFSETQ. The CDR3 runs 13 residues. Between the trimmed V and J ends, which lost 0 bases and 4 bases, there was a span of 7 bases. The CDR3 bases are TGCGCCAGCAGCTTGGGCAGAATCACTGAAGCTTTCTTT. Translated, it gives CASSLGRITEAFF.

This chain links TRBV3-1 (or the pseudogene TRBV3-2) with TRBJ2-7; 13 bases match TRBD2. The CDR3 totals 18 residues. After removal of 4 bases from V and 4 bases from J, the junction contained 13 bases not matched to a gene. The germline CDR1 and CDR2 sequences are LGHDT and YNNKEL (reference sequence). CDR3 coding DNA: TGTGCCAGCAGCCGCGTGGTGACTAGCGGGAGGAAGCTATACGAGCAGTACTTC. As protein: CASSRVVTSGRKLYEQYF.

V gene TRBV28 combines with J gene TRBJ2-5, with TRBD2 identical over 10 bases. Germline V lookup: CDR1 MDHEN, CDR2 SYDVKM. Unmatched junction bases numbered 6, after V lost 11 bases and J lost 3 bases. The length of the CDR3 is 13 residues. In DNA, the CDR3 is TGTGCCGGGAGCGGGAGGGCGGAAGAGACCCAGTACTTC. This codes for CAGSGRAEETQYF.

The chain has TRBV28 and TRBJ2-1; 9 nucleotides line up with TRBD2. The length of the CDR3 is 15 residues. Trimming cost V 6 bases and J 5 bases; bases outside gene matches: 8. Germline V gene sequence: CDR1 MDHEN, CDR2 SYDVKM. The CDR3 is CASSPGLARNNEQFF. The CDR3 DNA reads as TGTGCCAGCAGCCCCGGACTAGCGCGAAACAATGAGCAGTTCTTC.

Here the CDR3 DNA reads TGCGCCAGCAGCTCCGGAGCCCAGGGGGTAAAATATGGCTACACCTTC. This codes for CASSSGAQGVKYGYTF. The genes are TRBV5-1 and TRBJ1-2; 7 nucleotides agree with TRBD1. The CDR3 covers 16 residues. Losses at the gene ends were 3 bases for V and 5 bases for J; bases not matched to a gene: 13. The V gene's germline CDR1 is SGHRS and CDR2 YFSETQ.